The count of the clone carrying this TCR beta chain is one. Its antigen is not identified. V lost 7 bases to trimming and J lost 0 bases, with 3 bases between them. The CDR3 consists of 11 residues. Germline CDR1 reads DFQATT; CDR2 reads SNEGSKA (reference sequence). This sample is drawn from a study of T cell responses to AZD1222 COVID-19 vaccine. Findings of the study overall: Spike-specific TCR depth and breadth grew after two AZD1222 doses.

Using immunoSEQ multiplex PCR, the repertoire was profiled, and TCRdb retains in-frame clones only, with some absent. This table has fewer than 250,000 clones, approximately 94% appearing once. The specimen was peripheral blood, collected on day 0 of MenACWY control vaccination. This TCR was sampled from an adult in good health. The chain carries TRBV20-1 and TRBJ2-2; D is undetermined. This chain's CDR3 is CSVTNTGELFF. As DNA, the CDR3 is TGCAGTGTAACGAACACCGGGGAGCTGTTTTTT.